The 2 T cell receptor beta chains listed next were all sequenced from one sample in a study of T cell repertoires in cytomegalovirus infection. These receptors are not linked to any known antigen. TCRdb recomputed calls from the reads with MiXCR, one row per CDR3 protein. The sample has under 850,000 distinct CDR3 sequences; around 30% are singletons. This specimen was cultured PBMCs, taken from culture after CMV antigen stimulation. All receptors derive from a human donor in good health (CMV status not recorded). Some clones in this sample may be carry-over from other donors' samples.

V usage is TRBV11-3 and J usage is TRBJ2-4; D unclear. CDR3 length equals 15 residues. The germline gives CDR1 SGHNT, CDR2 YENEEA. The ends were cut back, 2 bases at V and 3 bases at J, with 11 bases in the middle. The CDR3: CASSLPRAVKNIQYF. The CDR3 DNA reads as TGTGCCAGCAGCTTACCAAGGGCGGTCAAAAACATTCAGTACTTC. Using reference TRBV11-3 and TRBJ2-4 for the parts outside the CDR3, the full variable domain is EAGVVQSPRYKIIEKKQPVAFWCNPISGHNTLYWYLQNLGQGPELLIRYENEEAVDDSQLPKDRFSAERLKGVDSTLKIQPAELGDSAVYLCASSLPRAVKNIQYFGAGTRLSVL.

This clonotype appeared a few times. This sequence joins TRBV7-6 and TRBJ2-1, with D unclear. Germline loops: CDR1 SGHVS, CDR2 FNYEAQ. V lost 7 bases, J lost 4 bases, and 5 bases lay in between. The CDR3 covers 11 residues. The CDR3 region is CASNEYNEQFF. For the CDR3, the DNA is TGTGCCAGCAACGAGTACAATGAGCAGTTCTTC.